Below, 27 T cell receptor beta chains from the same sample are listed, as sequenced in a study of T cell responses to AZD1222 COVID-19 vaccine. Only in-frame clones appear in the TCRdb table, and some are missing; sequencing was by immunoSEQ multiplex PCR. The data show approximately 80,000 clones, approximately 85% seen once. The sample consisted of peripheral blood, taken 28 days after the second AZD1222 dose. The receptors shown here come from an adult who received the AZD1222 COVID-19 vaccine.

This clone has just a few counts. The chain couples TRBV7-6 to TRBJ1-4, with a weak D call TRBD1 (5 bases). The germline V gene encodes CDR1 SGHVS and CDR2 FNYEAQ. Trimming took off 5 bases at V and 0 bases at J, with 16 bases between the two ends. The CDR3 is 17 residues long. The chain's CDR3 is CASSPQEHGPTNEKLFF. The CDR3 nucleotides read TGTGCCAGCAGCCCACAGGAACACGGTCCAACTAATGAAAAACTGTTTTTT.

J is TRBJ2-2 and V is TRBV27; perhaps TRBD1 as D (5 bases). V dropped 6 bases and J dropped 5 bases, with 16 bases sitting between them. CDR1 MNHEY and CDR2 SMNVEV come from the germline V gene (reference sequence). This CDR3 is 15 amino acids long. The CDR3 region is CASRRGDSITGELFF. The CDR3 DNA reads TGTGCCAGCAGAAGAGGTGACAGTATAACCGGGGAGCTGTTTTTT.

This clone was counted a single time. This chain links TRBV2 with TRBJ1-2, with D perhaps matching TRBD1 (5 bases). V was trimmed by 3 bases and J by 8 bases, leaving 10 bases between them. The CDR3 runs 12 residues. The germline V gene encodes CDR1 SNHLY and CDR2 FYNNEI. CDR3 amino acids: CASSDRVGGYTF. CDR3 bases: TGTGCCAGCAGTGACAGGGTGGGCGGCTACACCTTC.

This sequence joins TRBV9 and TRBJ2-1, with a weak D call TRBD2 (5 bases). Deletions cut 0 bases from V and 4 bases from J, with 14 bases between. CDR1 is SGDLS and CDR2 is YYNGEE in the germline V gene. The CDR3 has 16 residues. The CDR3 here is CASSVVSSGQYNEQFF. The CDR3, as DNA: TGTGCCAGCAGCGTAGTCTCCAGCGGCCAATACAATGAGCAGTTCTTC.

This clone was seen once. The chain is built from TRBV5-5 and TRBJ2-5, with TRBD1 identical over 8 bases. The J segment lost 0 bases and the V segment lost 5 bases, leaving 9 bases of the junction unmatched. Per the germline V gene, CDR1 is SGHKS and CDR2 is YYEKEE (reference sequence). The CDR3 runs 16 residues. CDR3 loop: CASRGSAGGHQETQYF. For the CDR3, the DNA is TGTGCCAGCAGGGGGTCTGCAGGGGGCCACCAAGAGACCCAGTACTTC.

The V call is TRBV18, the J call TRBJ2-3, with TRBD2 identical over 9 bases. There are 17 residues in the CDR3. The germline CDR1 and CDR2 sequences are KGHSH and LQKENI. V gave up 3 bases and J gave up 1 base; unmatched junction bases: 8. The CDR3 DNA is TGTGCCAGCTCACCCACCGGGTCTAGCGGGGGCACAGATACGCAGTATTTT. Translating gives CASSPTGSSGGTDTQYF.

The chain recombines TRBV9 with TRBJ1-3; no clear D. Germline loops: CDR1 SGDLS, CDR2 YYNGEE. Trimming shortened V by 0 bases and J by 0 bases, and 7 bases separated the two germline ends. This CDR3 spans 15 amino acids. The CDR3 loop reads CASSVDAYSGNTIYF. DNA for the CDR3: TGTGCCAGCAGCGTAGACGCTTACTCTGGAAACACCATATATTTT.

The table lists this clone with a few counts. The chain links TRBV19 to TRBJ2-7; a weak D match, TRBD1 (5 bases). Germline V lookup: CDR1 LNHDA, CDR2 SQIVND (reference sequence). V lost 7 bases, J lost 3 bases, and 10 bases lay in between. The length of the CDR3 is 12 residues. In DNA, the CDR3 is TGTGCCAGTATCAGGGATAGCTACGAGCAGTACTTC. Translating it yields CASIRDSYEQYF.

This chain's CDR3 is CASSETGREPQHF. For the CDR3, the DNA is TGTGCCAGCAGTGAGACAGGGAGGGAGCCCCAGCATTTT. V is TRBV6-1 and J is TRBJ1-5; 7 bases align to TRBD1. This CDR3 is 13 amino acids long. The V segment lost 3 bases and the J segment 8 bases; nucleotides outside the gene matches: 4. Per the germline V gene, CDR1 is MNHNS and CDR2 is SASEGT.

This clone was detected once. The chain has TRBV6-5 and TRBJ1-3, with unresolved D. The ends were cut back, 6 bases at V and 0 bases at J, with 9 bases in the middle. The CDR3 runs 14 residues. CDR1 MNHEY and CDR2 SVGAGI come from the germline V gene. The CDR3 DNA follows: TGTGCCAGCAGCGGCGGTTTCTCTGGAAACACCATATATTTT. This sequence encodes CASSGGFSGNTIYF.

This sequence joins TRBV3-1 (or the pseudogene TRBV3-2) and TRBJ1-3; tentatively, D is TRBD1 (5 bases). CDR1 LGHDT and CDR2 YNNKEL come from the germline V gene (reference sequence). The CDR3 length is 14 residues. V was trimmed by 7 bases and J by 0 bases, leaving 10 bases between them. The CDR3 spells CASTGLSSGNTIYF. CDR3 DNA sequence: TGTGCCAGCACGGGACTCTCCTCTGGAAACACCATATATTTT.

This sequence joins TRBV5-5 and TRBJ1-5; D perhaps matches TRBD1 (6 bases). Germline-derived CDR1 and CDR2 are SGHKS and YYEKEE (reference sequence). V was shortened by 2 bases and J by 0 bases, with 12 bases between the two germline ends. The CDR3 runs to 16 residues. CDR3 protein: CASSFSGTHSNQPQHF. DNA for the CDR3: TGTGCCAGCAGCTTTTCCGGGACACATAGCAATCAGCCCCAGCATTTT.

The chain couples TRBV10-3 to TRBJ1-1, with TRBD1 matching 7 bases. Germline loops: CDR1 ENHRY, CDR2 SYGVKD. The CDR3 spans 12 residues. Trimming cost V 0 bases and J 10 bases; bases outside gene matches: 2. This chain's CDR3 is CAISESDRAAFF. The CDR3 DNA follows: TGTGCCATCAGTGAGTCTGACAGGGCAGCTTTCTTT.

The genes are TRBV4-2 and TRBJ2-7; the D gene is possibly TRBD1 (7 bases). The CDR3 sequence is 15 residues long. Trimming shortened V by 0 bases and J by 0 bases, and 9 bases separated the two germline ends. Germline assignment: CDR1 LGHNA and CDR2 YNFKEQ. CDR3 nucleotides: TGTGCCAGCAGCCAAGATCAGGGGGGCTCCTACGAGCAGTACTTC. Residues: CASSQDQGGSYEQYF.

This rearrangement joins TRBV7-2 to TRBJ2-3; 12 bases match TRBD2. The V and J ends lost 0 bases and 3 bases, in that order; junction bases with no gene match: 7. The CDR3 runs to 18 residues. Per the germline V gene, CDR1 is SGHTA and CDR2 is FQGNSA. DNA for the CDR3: TGTGCCAGCAGCTTAGCGCCGGCTAGCGGGGGGGCAACAGATACGCAGTATTTT. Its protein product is CASSLAPASGGATDTQYF.

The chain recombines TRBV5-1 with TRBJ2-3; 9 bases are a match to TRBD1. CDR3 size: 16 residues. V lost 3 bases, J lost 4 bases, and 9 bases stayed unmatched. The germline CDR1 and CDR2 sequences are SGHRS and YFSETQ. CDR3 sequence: CASSSPGTGFADTQYF. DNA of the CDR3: TGCGCCAGCAGCTCCCCCGGGACAGGGTTCGCAGATACGCAGTATTTT.

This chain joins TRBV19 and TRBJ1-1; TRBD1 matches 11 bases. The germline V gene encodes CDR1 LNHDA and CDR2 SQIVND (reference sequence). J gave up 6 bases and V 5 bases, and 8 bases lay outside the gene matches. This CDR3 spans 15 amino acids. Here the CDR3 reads CASSERDRGRAEAFF. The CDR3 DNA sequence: TGTGCCAGTAGTGAAAGGGACAGGGGGAGAGCTGAAGCTTTCTTT.

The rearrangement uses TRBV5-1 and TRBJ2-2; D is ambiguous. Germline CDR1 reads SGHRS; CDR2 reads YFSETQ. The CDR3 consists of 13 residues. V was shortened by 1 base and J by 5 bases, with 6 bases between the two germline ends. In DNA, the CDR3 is TGCGCCAGCAGCTTGTCTGTTACCGGGGAGCTGTTTTTT. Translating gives CASSLSVTGELFF.

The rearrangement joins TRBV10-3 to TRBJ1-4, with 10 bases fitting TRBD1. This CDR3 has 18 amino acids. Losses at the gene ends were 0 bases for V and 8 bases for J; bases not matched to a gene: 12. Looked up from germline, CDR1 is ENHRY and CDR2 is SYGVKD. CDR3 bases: TGTGCCATCAGTGAGTCATGGAGCGGGGGACAGGGGCGAGAAAAACTGTTTTTT. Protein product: CAISESWSGGQGREKLFF.

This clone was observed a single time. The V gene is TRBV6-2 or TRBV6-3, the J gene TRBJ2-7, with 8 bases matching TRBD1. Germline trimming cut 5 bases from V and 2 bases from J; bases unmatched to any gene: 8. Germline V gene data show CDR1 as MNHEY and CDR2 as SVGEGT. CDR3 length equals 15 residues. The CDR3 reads CASSIPGQATYEQYF. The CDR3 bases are TGTGCCAGCAGTATACCGGGACAGGCCACCTACGAGCAGTACTTC.

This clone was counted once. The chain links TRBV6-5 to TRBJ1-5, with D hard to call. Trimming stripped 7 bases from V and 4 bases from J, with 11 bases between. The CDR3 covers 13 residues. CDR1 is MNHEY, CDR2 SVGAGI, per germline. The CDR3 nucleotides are TGTGCCAGCACTACCCAACGGAATCAGCCCCAGCATTTT. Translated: CASTTQRNQPQHF.

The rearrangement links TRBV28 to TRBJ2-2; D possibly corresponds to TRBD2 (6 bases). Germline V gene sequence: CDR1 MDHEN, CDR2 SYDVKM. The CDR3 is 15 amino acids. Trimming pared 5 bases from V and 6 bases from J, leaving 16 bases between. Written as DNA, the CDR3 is TGTGCCAGCAGTGCCCGACTAGAATGGGCCGGGGAGCTGTTTTTT. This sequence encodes CASSARLEWAGELFF.

The CDR3 loop is CASSPGGLITDTQYF. The CDR3 DNA follows: TGTGCCAGCAGCCCAGGGGGCTTGATCACAGATACGCAGTATTTT. J is TRBJ2-3 and V is TRBV7-3; TRBD1 matches 8 bases. After removal of 5 bases from V and 2 bases from J, the junction contained 6 bases not matched to a gene. The CDR3 length is 15 residues. Germline V gene data show CDR1 as SGHTA and CDR2 as FQGTGA.

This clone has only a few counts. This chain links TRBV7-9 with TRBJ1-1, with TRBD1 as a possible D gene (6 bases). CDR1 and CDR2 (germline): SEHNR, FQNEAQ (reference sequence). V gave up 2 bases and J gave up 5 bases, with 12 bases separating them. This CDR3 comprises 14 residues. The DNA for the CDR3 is TGTGCCAGCAGCTTATTAGGGGGTGGGACTGAAGCTTTCTTT. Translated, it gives CASSLLGGGTEAFF.

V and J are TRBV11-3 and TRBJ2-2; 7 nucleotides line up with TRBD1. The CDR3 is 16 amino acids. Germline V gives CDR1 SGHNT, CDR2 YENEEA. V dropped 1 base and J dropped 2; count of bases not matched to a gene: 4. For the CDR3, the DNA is TGTGCCAGCAGCTTAGGAGGGGGCCCCAACACCGGGGAGCTGTTTTTT. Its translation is CASSLGGGPNTGELFF.

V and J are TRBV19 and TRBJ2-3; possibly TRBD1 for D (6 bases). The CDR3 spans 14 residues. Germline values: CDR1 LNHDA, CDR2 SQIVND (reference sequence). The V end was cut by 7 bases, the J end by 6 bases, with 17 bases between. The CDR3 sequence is CASIRQARYDTQYF. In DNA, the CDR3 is TGTGCCAGTATTCGACAGGCAAGATACGATACGCAGTATTTT.

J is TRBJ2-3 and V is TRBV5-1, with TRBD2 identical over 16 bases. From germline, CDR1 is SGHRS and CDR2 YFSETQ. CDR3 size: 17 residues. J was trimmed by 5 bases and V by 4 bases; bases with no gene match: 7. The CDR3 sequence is CASSPGLAGGLGDTQYF. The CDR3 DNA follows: TGCGCCAGCAGCCCGGGACTAGCGGGGGGGCTGGGAGATACGCAGTATTTT.